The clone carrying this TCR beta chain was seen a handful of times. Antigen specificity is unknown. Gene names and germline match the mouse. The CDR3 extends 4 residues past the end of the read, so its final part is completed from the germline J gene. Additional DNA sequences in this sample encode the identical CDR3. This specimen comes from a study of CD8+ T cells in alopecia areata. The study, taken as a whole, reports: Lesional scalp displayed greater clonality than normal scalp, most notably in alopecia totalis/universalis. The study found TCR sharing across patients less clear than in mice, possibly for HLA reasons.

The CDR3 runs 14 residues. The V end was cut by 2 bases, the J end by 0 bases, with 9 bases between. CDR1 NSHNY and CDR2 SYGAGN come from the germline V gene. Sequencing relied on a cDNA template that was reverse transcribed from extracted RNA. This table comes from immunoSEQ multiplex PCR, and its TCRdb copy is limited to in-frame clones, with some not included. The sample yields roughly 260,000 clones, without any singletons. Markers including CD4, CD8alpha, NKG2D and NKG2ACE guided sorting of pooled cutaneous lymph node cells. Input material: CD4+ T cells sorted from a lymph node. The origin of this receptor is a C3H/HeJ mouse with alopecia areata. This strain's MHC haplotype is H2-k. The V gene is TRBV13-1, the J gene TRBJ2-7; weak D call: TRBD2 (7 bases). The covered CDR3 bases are TGTGCCAGCAGTGAGAGGGGGGGCTCCTAT. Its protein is CASSERGGSY. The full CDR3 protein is CASSERGGSYEQYF.